The 4 T cell receptor beta chains below come from one sample, sequenced in a study of Graves' ophthalmopathy and Graves' hyperthyroidism. Amplification from RNA transcripts yielded the TCR beta CDR3 regions. HTBI primers served in a first-round RT-PCR, which a second-round multiplex PCR followed. MiXCR, run by TCRdb on the multiplex PCR reads, gives a single entry per CDR3 protein. There are under 250,000 distinct CDR3 sequences in the sample; under 25% occur only once, and roughly 42% lies in the top ten. Input material: peripheral blood. The receptors were gathered from a woman aged 50 to 60 with Graves' ophthalmopathy.

This clonotype was counted between two and nine times. The chain joins TRBV18 to TRBJ1-5, with D possibly being TRBD1 (6 bases). V lost 1 base, J lost 7 bases, and 11 bases lay in between. This CDR3 has 14 amino acids. Looked up from germline, CDR1 is KGHSH and CDR2 is LQKENI. CDR3 in amino acids: CASSPQQGRQPQHF. The CDR3 region has the DNA TGTGCCAGCTCACCACAACAGGGTCGACAGCCCCAGCATTTT.

This clonotype was recorded many times. The chain links TRBV28 to TRBJ2-5; D call uncertain. The V end lost 5 bases, the J end lost 5 bases, and 21 bases lay between the germline ends. Looked up from germline, CDR1 is MDHEN and CDR2 is SYDVKM. CDR3 length: 16 residues. The CDR3 spells CASSPRIVALIETQYF. CDR3 DNA sequence: TGTGCCAGCAGTCCTCGGATTGTAGCCCTAATCGAGACCCAGTACTTC.

This clonotype was counted at least ten times. The chain employs TRBV7-3 and TRBJ2-2, with TRBD2 matching 9 bases. The CDR3 runs 16 residues. Germline values: CDR1 SGHTA, CDR2 FQGTGA. Unmatched junction bases numbered 7, after V lost 2 bases and J lost 6 bases. CDR3 sequence (DNA): TGTGCCAGCAGCTTAGTTAGCGGGAGTGGTGCCGGGGAGCTGTTTTTT. Amino acid sequence: CASSLVSGSGAGELFF.

This clonotype showed up many times. CDR3 coding DNA: TGTGCCACCAGTGATCCTTCTAGTGACGAGCAGTACTTC. Translated, it gives CATSDPSSDEQYF. The chain uses TRBV24-1 and TRBJ2-7; D remains ambiguous. The CDR3 runs 13 residues. The V gene lost 3 bases and the J gene lost 5 bases, with 10 bases spanning the gap. Germline CDR1 KGHDR, CDR2 SFDVKD.